Listed below are T cell receptor beta chains from one sample, sequenced in a study of T cells in Graves' hyperthyroidism and ophthalmopathy. MiXCR, run by TCRdb on the multiplex PCR reads, gives a single entry per CDR3 protein. In the table there are some 490,000 distinct CDR3 sequences, more than 15% of which are singletons. The sequenced sample was blood. The receptors originated from a woman aged 25 to 39 with Graves' ophthalmopathy. Each CDR3 is given without its conserved first and last residue. Fields, in order: V gene, J gene, CDR3 protein.

>TRBV12-3/TRBV12-4|TRBJ2-1
ASSLAGTVLGEQF
>TRBV6-2/TRBV6-3|TRBJ2-1
ASSYPSRSGRSLIHEQF
>TRBV6-5|TRBJ2-5
ASSYFRFRGSGETQY
>TRBV6-4|TRBJ2-6
ASSLDSSGANVLT
>TRBV12-3/TRBV12-4|TRBJ1-2
ASSKGPPDYGYT
>TRBV19|TRBJ2-7
AVGKGGPYEQY
>TRBV29-1|TRBJ2-1
SVAYRMGEQF
>TRBV7-2|TRBJ2-1
ASKERSAGEQF
>TRBV5-6|TRBJ2-3
ASISGLLRTDTQY
>TRBV5-1|TRBJ2-2
ASSLVRGNTGELF
>TRBV14|TRBJ2-4
ASSQDSTGNIQY
>TRBV9|TRBJ2-7
ASSVAQDNYEQY
>TRBV13|TRBJ2-3
ASLGTPNTDTQY
>TRBV20-1|TRBJ2-3
SAPPSGTDTQY
>TRBV6-1|TRBJ2-7
ASSETTGGQQY